A selection of T cell receptor beta chains follows, all from one sample in a study of cytomegalovirus exposure and HLA in healthy donors. The protocol was immunoSEQ multiplex PCR, while the TCRdb copy is restricted to in-frame clones and leaves out a portion. The data hold about 160,000 clones, with around 80% observed a single time. Sequenced input: PBMCs. These receptors came from a male donor in good health and CMV-seronegative. The CDR3 runs from the conserved cysteine through the conserved F or W. D genes are given only for firm matches. The size entry is marked missing in some rows and otherwise reads once, few, many or a size class.

>NA|TRBD2|TRBJ2-7|TRBV2
CASSLAGGLSYEQYF
TGTGCCAGCAGTCTAGCGGGAGGCCTCTCCTACGAGCAGTACTTC
>NA|TRBD2|TRBJ2-6|TRBV2
CASSLLAAGANVLTF
TGTGCCAGCAGTTTACTAGCGGCCGGGGCCAACGTCCTGACTTTC
>NA|NA|TRBJ2-7|TRBV19
CASSPKVILGGYEQYF
TGTGCCAGTAGTCCAAAGGTGATCCTCGGGGGCTACGAGCAGTACTTC
>NA|NA|TRBJ1-4|TRBV4-1
CASSQGQATNEKLFF
TGCGCCAGCAGCCAAGGACAGGCGACTAATGAAAAACTGTTTTTT
>NA|NA|TRBJ2-3|TRBV5-4
CASSLYSLDTQYF
TGTGCCAGCAGCTTGTACAGCCTAGATACGCAGTATTTT
>NA|NA|TRBJ1-2|TRBV28
CASSPASSTSYTF
TGTGCCAGCAGTCCCGCAAGCTCCACGAGCTACACCTTC
>NA|NA|TRBJ1-6|TRBV9
CASSPGDLNSPLHF
TGTGCCAGCAGCCCGGGGGACCTGAATTCACCCCTCCACTTT
>few|NA|TRBJ1-1|TRBV11-1
CASSLRTARSSEAFF
TGTGCCAGCAGCCTAAGGACAGCCAGGTCGTCTGAAGCTTTCTTT
>NA|NA|TRBJ1-1|TRBV5-6
CASSPQWRRGPPEAFF
TGTGCCAGCAGCCCCCAGTGGAGGAGGGGCCCCCCTGAAGCTTTCTTT
>NA|TRBD1|TRBJ1-2|TRBV7-8
CASSTDRVYGYTF
TGTGCCAGCAGCACCGACAGGGTTTATGGCTACACCTTC
>NA|NA|TRBJ2-7|TRBV5-1
CASSLDGQITYEQYF
TGCGCCAGCAGCTTGGACGGACAGATTACCTACGAGCAGTACTTC
>NA|TRBD1|TRBJ1-4|TRBV5-6
CASSLTDRGLGEKLFF
TGTGCCAGCAGCTTGACGGACAGGGGGCTAGGTGAAAAACTGTTTTTT
>NA|NA|TRBJ2-7|TRBV7-2
CASSLMRGRGAREQYF
TGTGCCAGCAGCTTAATGCGTGGCAGGGGGGCTAGGGAGCAGTACTTC
>NA|NA|TRBJ2-7|TRBV7-9
CSSSSTGPEQYF
TGTTCCAGCAGCTCAACAGGGCCCGAGCAGTACTTC
>NA|NA|TRBJ2-1|TRBV7-2
CASARSSYNEQFF
TGTGCCAGCGCTAGGAGCTCCTACAATGAGCAGTTCTTC
>NA|TRBD2|TRBJ2-7|TRBV14
CASSLAGGIYEQYF
TGTGCCAGCAGTCTAGCGGGAGGGATCTACGAGCAGTACTTC
>NA|NA|TRBJ1-1|TRBV28
CASSLPKGGEAEAFF
TGTGCCAGCAGTTTACCGAAAGGGGGAGAGGCTGAAGCTTTCTTT
>NA|NA|TRBJ2-3|TRBV6-1
CASRRDSTDTQYF
TGTGCCAGCAGGCGGGACTCTACAGATACGCAGTATTTT
>NA|NA|TRBJ1-4|TRBV2
CASKRQGYEKLFF
TGTGCCAGCAAACGGCAGGGGTATGAAAAACTGTTTTTT
>NA|TRBD2|TRBJ2-3|TRBV11-2
CASSPSRSSGGGTQYF
TGTGCCAGCAGCCCATCGAGGTCTAGCGGGGGGGGTACGCAGTATTTT
>NA|TRBD1|TRBJ2-5|TRBV6-1
CASTAQGPQETQYF
TGTGCCAGCACCGCACAGGGGCCCCAAGAGACCCAGTACTTC
>NA|TRBD2|TRBJ2-7|TRBV2
CASTSGGAPSYEQYF
TGTGCCAGCACCAGCGGGGGGGCCCCCTCCTACGAGCAGTACTTC
>NA|TRBD1|TRBJ2-2|TRBV19
CASSIDHYRGNTGELFF
TGTGCCAGTAGTATAGATCACTACAGGGGAAACACCGGGGAGCTGTTTTTT
>NA|NA|TRBJ1-2|TRBV6-4
CASTMRFLGYTF
TGTGCCAGCACCATGCGATTTCTTGGCTACACCTTC
>NA|NA|TRBJ2-7|TRBV10-3
CAISRDYEQYF
TGTGCCATCAGTCGGGACTACGAGCAGTACTTC
>NA|NA|TRBJ1-6|TRBV6-5
CASSLGRSYNPPLHF
TGTGCCAGCAGCCTGGGGCGTTCCTATAATCCACCCCTCCACTTT
>NA|NA|TRBJ2-2|TRBV19
CASTQGHGTGELFF
TGTGCCAGTACCCAGGGGCACGGCACCGGGGAGCTGTTTTTT
>NA|NA|TRBJ2-3|TRBV29-1
CSVGGSTDTQYF
TGCAGCGTCGGGGGATCCACAGATACGCAGTATTTT
>NA|NA|TRBJ2-6|TRBV27
CASSSLRSFGANVLTF
TGTGCCAGCAGTTCCCTCAGGTCTTTTGGGGCCAACGTCCTGACTTTC
>NA|NA|TRBJ2-7|TRBV28
CASSPAGRQQYF
TGTGCCAGCAGCCCCGCGGGGCGACAGCAGTACTTC
>NA|TRBD1|TRBJ2-1|TRBV14
CASSQDRQGVHEQFF
TGTGCCAGCAGCCAAGATCGACAGGGGGTACATGAGCAGTTCTTC
>NA|NA|TRBJ2-2|TRBV7-9
CASSLEQARTGELFF
TGTGCCAGCAGCTTAGAACAGGCGCGCACCGGGGAGCTGTTTTTT
>NA|TRBD1|TRBJ1-2|TRBV7-8
CASSRLTGGASLDYGYTF
TGTGCCAGCAGCCGACTCACAGGGGGCGCGAGCTTGGACTATGGCTACACCTTC
>NA|TRBD2|TRBJ2-1|TRBV5-6
CASSLRLAGNNEQFF
TGTGCCAGCAGCTTGAGGCTAGCGGGGAACAATGAGCAGTTCTTC
>NA|TRBD1|TRBJ1-6|TRBV6-5
CASSFGQGVGSPLHF
TGTGCCAGCAGTTTCGGACAGGGGGTTGGTTCACCCCTCCACTTT
>NA|TRBD2|TRBJ2-2|TRBV4-3
CASSLGLAGFTGELFF
TGCGCCAGCAGCCTAGGACTAGCGGGCTTCACCGGGGAGCTGTTTTTT
>NA|NA|TRBJ2-5|TRBV15
CATRRGGLETQYF
TGTGCCACCAGGCGCGGGGGCTTGGAGACCCAGTACTTC
>NA|TRBD2|TRBJ2-2|TRBV9
CASSSRLAGFSGELFF
TGTGCCAGCAGCTCGCGACTAGCGGGGTTCTCCGGGGAGCTGTTTTTT
>NA|TRBD1|TRBJ2-1|TRBV7-7
CASSLRQGNEQFF
TGTGCTAGCAGCTTACGACAGGGTAATGAGCAGTTCTTC
>NA|TRBD1|TRBJ1-5|TRBV6-5
CASSQSGTDNQPQHF
TGTGCCAGCAGTCAATCCGGGACAGACAATCAGCCCCAGCATTTT
>NA|NA|TRBJ2-1|TRBV25-1
CASKAESSYNEQFF
TGTGCCAGCAAGGCGGAGAGCTCCTACAATGAGCAGTTCTTC
>NA|TRBD1|TRBJ2-1|TRBV9
CASSVAGQGNEQFF
TGTGCCAGCAGCGTAGCAGGACAGGGCAATGAGCAGTTCTTC
>NA|NA|TRBJ1-4|TRBV28
CASSPLEAGEKLFF
TGTGCCAGCAGTCCCCTCGAGGCTGGTGAAAAACTGTTTTTT
>NA|TRBD1|TRBJ2-5|TRBV10-3
CAISSTGGNHQETQYF
TGTGCCATCAGCAGTACAGGGGGTAATCACCAAGAGACCCAGTACTTC
>few|NA|TRBJ1-5|TRBV6-5
CASTNGGSQPQHF
TGTGCCAGCACCAACGGGGGGAGTCAGCCCCAGCATTTT
>NA|TRBD1|TRBJ2-3|TRBV27
CATLRDRGQLSTDTQYF
TGTGCCACCCTGAGGGACAGGGGTCAACTTTCCACAGATACGCAGTATTTT
>few|NA|TRBJ1-5|TRBV28
CASSSPGERGSNQPQHF
TGTGCCAGCAGTTCCCCCGGGGAGAGAGGGAGCAATCAGCCCCAGCATTTT
>NA|TRBD2|TRBJ2-1|TRBV6-5
CASSAGLAGGVEQFF
TGTGCCAGCAGTGCGGGACTAGCGGGAGGGGTTGAGCAGTTCTTC
>NA|NA|TRBJ1-2|TRBV10-3
CAISESRETNYGYTF
TGTGCCATCAGTGAGTCGAGGGAGACTAACTATGGCTACACCTTC
>NA|TRBD1|TRBJ2-7|TRBV5-4
CASSLETGRYEQYF
TGTGCCAGCAGCTTGGAGACAGGGCGCTACGAGCAGTACTTC
>once|TRBD1|TRBJ2-7|TRBV6-5
CASRPTGGEQYF
TGTGCCAGCAGACCAACAGGGGGCGAGCAGTACTTC
>NA|NA|TRBJ2-7|TRBV19
CASSLHLSSSYEQYF
TGTGCCAGTAGCCTCCACCTGTCGAGCTCCTACGAGCAGTACTTC
>NA|TRBD1|TRBJ2-7|TRBV29-1
CSARRTGGRSSSYEQYF
TGCAGCGCCCGAAGGACAGGAGGACGTTCCTCCTCCTACGAGCAGTACTTC
>NA|TRBD1|TRBJ2-7|TRBV2
CASRYDRGGSYEQYF
TGTGCCAGCAGGTACGACAGGGGCGGGTCCTACGAGCAGTACTTC
>NA|TRBD2|TRBJ2-7|TRBV27
CASSGTSGNRSYEQYF
TGTGCCAGCAGCGGGACTAGCGGAAACCGGTCGTACGAGCAGTACTTC
>NA|TRBD1|TRBJ2-7|TRBV13
CASSYGTGGYEQYF
TGTGCCAGCAGCTACGGGACAGGTGGTTACGAGCAGTACTTC
>NA|NA|TRBJ1-2|TRBV2
CASSRGDEGYTF
TGTGCCAGCAGCAGGGGAGATGAAGGCTACACCTTC
>NA|TRBD1|TRBJ2-2|TRBV5-1
CASSWTGETGELFF
TGCGCCAGCAGCTGGACAGGGGAAACCGGGGAGCTGTTTTTT
>NA|TRBD2|TRBJ2-2|TRBV7-3
CASSRLAGGGTGELFF
TGTGCCAGCAGCCGACTAGCGGGGGGTGGCACCGGGGAGCTGTTTTTT
>NA|NA|TRBJ2-7|TRBV7-3
CASSFELVSYEQYF
TGTGCCAGCAGCTTCGAACTAGTTAGCTACGAGCAGTACTTC